What follows describes a single T cell receptor (beta chain). Original data processing: Reference gene primer amplification gave estimated nucleated cell counts. Sequenced by immunoSEQ multiplex PCR; TCRdb stores in-frame clones only, minus some. Clone size and V and J calls were adopted from that table, with D and trimming inferred from the DNA. The table shows over 250,000 clones, with roughly 90% occurring only once. Donors in Cohort 3 who had recovered were those with two negative PCRs, healthcare professional clearance, or resolution of their symptoms. Germline CDR1 and CDR2: SGHNT and YYREEE (reference sequence). V lost 4 bases, J lost 3 bases, and 5 bases stayed unmatched. The CDR3 covers 14 residues. This specimen belongs to a study of blood T cell repertoires in COVID-19. About the research overall: COVID-19 samples, acute and convalescent, were from the United States, Italy and Spain. Nucleic acid was either cDNA or gDNA, and it came from T cells, B-cell-depleted T cells, or PBMCs.

The sequence came from a young woman who had recovered from COVID-19. Sequenced material: PBMCs or T cells enriched from blood (not recorded which). The chain has TRBV5-4 and TRBJ2-7, with 9 bases lining up with TRBD1. As DNA, the CDR3 is TGTGCCAGCAGCAACCGGGACAGGGACTACGAGCAGTACTTC. Residues: CASSNRDRDYEQYF.